The clone carrying this TCR beta chain was seen a few times. Its antigen is still unknown. TCRdb itself ran the 5' RACE reads through MiXCR, one entry per CDR3 protein. The top ten hold about 22% of the sample, which has hundreds of thousands of distinct CDR3 sequences, about 15% seen once. This sample stems from a study of T-cell memory formation after mild COVID-19. Across the study: The study found TCR clusters largely donor specific.

This CDR3 region has 20 residues. Trimming took 5 bases from V and 2 from J; bases not matched to a gene: 22. Looked up from germline, CDR1 is MGHRA and CDR2 is YSYEKL. Study results and caveats: Later expanders leaned CD4+, whereas day 15 to 85 contracting clones were balanced CD4/CD8. Second-wave clones with a day 37 peak had unconfirmed SARS-CoV-2 specificity.

The sequenced sample consisted of PBMCs or a T cell subset sorted from them (not recorded which). The chain links TRBV4-1 to TRBJ2-7, with 9 bases lining up with TRBD1. This receptor was identified in a man in his late teens or twenties who had mild COVID-19 (a few samples of this study predate the infection). Cell type and time point are not known. The CDR3 nucleotides are TGCGCCAGCAGCTCCGGCCTATCCACCGGGACAGGGAGGTCCACCTACGAGCAGTACTTC. It encodes CASSSGLSTGTGRSTYEQYF.